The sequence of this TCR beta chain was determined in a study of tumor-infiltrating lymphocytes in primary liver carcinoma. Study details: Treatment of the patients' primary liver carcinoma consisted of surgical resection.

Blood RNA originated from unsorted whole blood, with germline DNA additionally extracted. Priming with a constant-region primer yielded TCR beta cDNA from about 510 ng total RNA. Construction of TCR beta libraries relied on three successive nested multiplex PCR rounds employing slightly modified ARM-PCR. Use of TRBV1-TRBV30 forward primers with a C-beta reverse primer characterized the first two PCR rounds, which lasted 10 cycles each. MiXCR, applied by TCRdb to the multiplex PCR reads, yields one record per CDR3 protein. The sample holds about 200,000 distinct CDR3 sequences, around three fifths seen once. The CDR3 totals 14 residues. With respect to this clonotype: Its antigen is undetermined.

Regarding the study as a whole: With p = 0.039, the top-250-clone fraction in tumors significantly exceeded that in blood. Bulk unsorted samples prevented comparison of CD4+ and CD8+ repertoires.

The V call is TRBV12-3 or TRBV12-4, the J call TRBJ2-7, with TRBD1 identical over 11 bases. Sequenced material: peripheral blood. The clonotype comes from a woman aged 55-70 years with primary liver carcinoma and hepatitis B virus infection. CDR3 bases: TGTACTAGCAGTATGGGGACAGGGGGCTACGAGCAGTACTTC. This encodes CTSSMGTGGYEQYF.